The 21 T cell receptor beta chains reported below all come from one sample, sequenced in a study of human T cells and chemical hapten exposure. As to time point: patch test 1, 2 weeks after DPC sensitization. The treatment here: therapeutic diphenylcyclopropenone sensitization with weekly scalp DPC. TCRdb called the RACE reads again in MiXCR, with one record for every CDR3 protein. The sample shows some 380,000 distinct CDR3 sequences, 4.8% of them seen only once. Here the sequenced sample was whole blood, taken in connection with sensitization to the hapten diphenylcyclopropenone (DPC). The receptor source for this set is a woman aged 50 to 60 with alopecia areata. Some clones in this sample may be carry-over from other donors' samples.

This clonotype was detected many times. V usage is TRBV6-2 or TRBV6-3 and J usage is TRBJ2-2, with D possibly being TRBD1 (5 bases). Between the trimmed V and J ends, which lost 6 bases and 9 bases, there was a span of 20 bases. The CDR3 length is 15 residues. Germline lookup yields CDR1 MNHEY and CDR2 SVGEGT. CDR3 loop: CASSPQLTAGRELFF. The CDR3 DNA reads as TGTGCCAGCAGCCCCCAACTTACGGCAGGGAGGGAGCTGTTTTTT.

The V gene is TRBV20-1, the J gene TRBJ1-5; 7 nucleotides line up with TRBD1. The CDR3 has 12 residues. Germline assignment: CDR1 DFQATT and CDR2 SNEGSKA (reference sequence). The trim removed 0 bases at V and 11 bases at J, leaving 4 bases unmatched. CDR3 bases: TGCAGTGCTAGAGATCAGGGGGTAGCCCAGCATTTT. Translating it yields CSARDQGVAQHF.

The chain recombines TRBV6-5 with TRBJ1-3; a possible D gene is TRBD1 (6 bases). In germline, CDR1 is MNHEY, CDR2 SVGAGI. V lost 6 bases and J 4 bases, leaving 16 bases between the germline ends. The CDR3 consists of 15 residues. The CDR3 reads CASRELGGAGNTIYF. The CDR3 DNA reads TGTGCCAGCAGGGAGCTCGGGGGCGCAGGAAACACCATATATTTT.

In this sample, this clonotype turned up many times. The chain is built from TRBV12-3 or TRBV12-4 and TRBJ1-1, with D possibly being TRBD1 (6 bases). V shed 5 bases and J shed 6 bases, with 16 bases lying between them. The CDR3 extends over 14 amino acids. In DNA, the CDR3 is TGTGCCAGCAGTCGAACAGGGAAAGGGGCTGAAGCTTTCTTT. This codes for CASSRTGKGAEAFF.

The sample holds a few counts of this clonotype. This sequence joins TRBV30 and TRBJ1-5; no clear D. This CDR3 comprises 14 residues. The germline CDR1 and CDR2 sequences are GTSNPN and SVGIG (reference sequence). Trimming cost V 0 bases and J 6 bases, with 12 bases left between them. As DNA, the CDR3 is TGTGCCTGGAGTGTACGGGGTTCCGGTCAGCCCCAGCATTTT. As protein: CAWSVRGSGQPQHF.

This clonotype was seen many times. CDR3 amino acids: CASSLVSGATEAFF. CDR3 nucleotides: TGCGCCAGCAGCTTGGTTTCCGGGGCAACTGAAGCTTTCTTT. The chain combines TRBV5-1 with TRBJ1-1; weak D call: TRBD1 (5 bases). The germline V gene has CDR1 SGHRS and CDR2 YFSETQ. CDR3 size: 14 residues. V gave up 0 bases and J gave up 5 bases, with 11 bases separating them.

This clonotype was picked up many times. The chain combines TRBV15 with TRBJ1-5; D not resolved. This CDR3 is built from 15 residues. Trimming took off 0 bases at V and 7 bases at J, with 13 bases between the two ends. CDR1 is LNHNV and CDR2 is YYDKDF in the germline V gene (reference sequence). CDR3 in DNA: TGTGCCACCAGCAGAGATCTGCAGGACTACCAGCCCCAGCATTTT. This sequence encodes CATSRDLQDYQPQHF.

This chain's CDR3 is CASSSVGSMTDTQYF. For the CDR3, the DNA is TGTGCCAGCAGCTCCGTCGGGAGTATGACAGATACGCAGTATTTT. The gene calls are TRBV7-2 and TRBJ2-3; D perhaps matches TRBD2 (6 bases). CDR1 and CDR2 from the germline V gene are SGHTA and FQGNSA. Between the trimmed V and J ends, which lost 4 bases and 3 bases, there was a span of 14 bases. The CDR3 extends over 15 amino acids.

The rearrangement uses TRBV4-2 and TRBJ1-1; the D is unclear. CDR3 length: 17 residues. Per germline, CDR1 LGHNA and CDR2 YNFKEQ. V was trimmed by 2 bases and J by 4 bases, leaving 20 bases between them. CDR3 amino acids: CASSQLHQAREGTEAFF. In DNA form, the CDR3 reads TGTGCCAGCAGCCAACTCCACCAAGCGAGGGAGGGCACTGAAGCTTTCTTT.

The chain links TRBV7-9 to TRBJ2-6; maybe TRBD2 (6 bases). This CDR3 has 15 amino acids. The V and J ends lost 2 bases and 3 bases respectively, with 8 bases between them. The V gene's germline CDR1 is SEHNR and CDR2 FQNEAQ (reference sequence). In DNA form, the CDR3 reads TGTGCCAGCAGCTTAAGGCGGGGTGGGGCCAACGTCCTGACTTTC. As protein: CASSLRRGGANVLTF.

This clonotype was found many times. V gene TRBV5-1 combines with J gene TRBJ2-3, with 10 bases lining up with TRBD2. With 0 bases clipped from V and 5 bases from J, the junction kept 3 bases outside the gene matches. From germline, CDR1 is SGHRS and CDR2 YFSETQ. CDR3 length: 15 amino acids. CDR3 bases: TGCGCCAGCAGCTTGGCCGGGACTAGCGTAGATACGCAGTATTTT. This translates into CASSLAGTSVDTQYF. The full variable domain, in which reference TRBV5-1 and TRBJ2-3 provide the parts outside the CDR3, is KAGVTQTPRYLIKTRGQQVTLSCSPISGHRSVSWYQQTPGQGLQFLFEYFSETQRNKGNFPGRFSGRQFSNSRSEMNVSTLELGDSALYLCASSLAGTSVDTQYFGPGTRLTVL.

This clonotype has a count of ten or more. Relative to the germline gene, one junction end is altered; a read error may explain this. The gene calls are TRBV28 and TRBJ1-4; 7 nucleotides agree with TRBD1. CDR3 length equals 9 residues. CDR1 is MDHEN and CDR2 is SYDVKM in the germline V gene. DNA of the CDR3: TGTGCCAGCAGTTGGGACAGACCTTTT. It specifies CASSWDRPF.

In this sample, this clonotype turned up a few times. V usage is TRBV7-2 and J usage is TRBJ1-1; 8 nucleotides agree with TRBD1. CDR3 size: 12 residues. Germline CDR1 SGHTA, CDR2 FQGNSA. J lost 7 bases, V lost 5 bases, and 3 bases had no gene match. The CDR3 sequence: CASSRRGREAFF. In DNA, the CDR3 is TGTGCCAGCAGCCGCAGGGGGCGTGAAGCTTTCTTT.

There are a few counts of this clonotype. This chain connects TRBV25-1 to TRBJ1-1; D call uncertain. This CDR3 has 12 residues. Germline CDR1 MGHDK, CDR2 SYGVNS. V was shortened by 8 bases and J by 3 bases, with 10 bases between the two germline ends. The CDR3 coding sequence is TGTGCCAGCCCGGAGAGGGACACTGAAGCTTTCTTT. Encoded protein: CASPERDTEAFF.

This clonotype was recorded many times. This chain connects TRBV11-2 to TRBJ1-2; D gene unclear. There are 15 residues in the CDR3. The germline gives CDR1 SGHAT, CDR2 FQNNGV. Trimming removed 0 bases at V and 0 bases at J, with 8 bases between. This CDR3 is CASSLDPGANYGYTF. For the CDR3, the DNA is TGTGCCAGCAGCTTAGATCCAGGAGCTAACTATGGCTACACCTTC.

This chain links TRBV10-2 with TRBJ1-5; D possibly corresponds to TRBD1 (6 bases). Germline lookup yields CDR1 WSHSY and CDR2 SAAADI. V was clipped by 7 bases and J by 4 bases, with 11 bases between them. This CDR3 contains 13 residues. Here the CDR3 DNA reads TGCGCCAGCAATCAGGGGAATAATCAGCCCCAGCATTTT. Translation: CASNQGNNQPQHF.

This clonotype was seen repeatedly, ten times or more. This chain joins TRBV12-3 or TRBV12-4 and TRBJ1-6, with 8 bases aligning to TRBD1. The CDR3 totals 16 residues. The J segment lost 7 bases and the V segment lost 1 base, leaving 6 bases of the junction unmatched. CDR3: CASSLGGQASNSPLHF. The DNA for the CDR3 is TGTGCCAGCAGTTTAGGGGGACAGGCTTCAAATTCACCCCTCCACTTT.

The sample holds a few counts of this clonotype. This chain links TRBV4-1 with TRBJ1-1; no definite D call. CDR3 length: 14 residues. The germline gives CDR1 MGHRA, CDR2 YSYEKL. Trimming cost V 4 bases and J 0 bases, with 9 bases left between them. The CDR3 DNA reads TGCGCCAGCAGCCCGGACGGTATGAACACTGAAGCTTTCTTT. Amino acids: CASSPDGMNTEAFF.

The V gene is TRBV5-1, the J gene TRBJ2-1; 7 nucleotides line up with TRBD1. V dropped 6 bases and J dropped 6; count of bases not matched to a gene: 9. The germline gives CDR1 SGHRS, CDR2 YFSETQ. CDR3 length: 14 residues. The CDR3 DNA sequence: TGCGCCAGCACCTTAGAGGACAGGACCAATGAGCAGTTCTTC. Its protein is CASTLEDRTNEQFF.

There are many counts of this clonotype. V is TRBV20-1 and J is TRBJ2-3; unclear D gene. Trimming removed 0 bases from V and 0 bases from J, with 22 bases in between. CDR1 and CDR2 from the germline V gene are DFQATT and SNEGSKA (reference sequence). This CDR3 is 19 amino acids long. CDR3 DNA sequence: TGCAGTGCTAGAGATCGAACGGGCAGGAGCCCGTTTAGCACAGATACGCAGTATTTT. Translated, it gives CSARDRTGRSPFSTDTQYF.

This clonotype was detected many times. The chain is built from TRBV4-2 and TRBJ1-4; D is undetermined. CDR1 LGHNA and CDR2 YNFKEQ come from the germline V gene. The CDR3 is 16 amino acids. The V end lost 0 bases, the J end lost 0 bases, and 8 bases lay between the germline ends. The CDR3 nucleotides are TGTGCCAGCAGCCAAGAAAGCAGCACAACTAATGAAAAACTGTTTTTT. As protein: CASSQESSTTNEKLFF.